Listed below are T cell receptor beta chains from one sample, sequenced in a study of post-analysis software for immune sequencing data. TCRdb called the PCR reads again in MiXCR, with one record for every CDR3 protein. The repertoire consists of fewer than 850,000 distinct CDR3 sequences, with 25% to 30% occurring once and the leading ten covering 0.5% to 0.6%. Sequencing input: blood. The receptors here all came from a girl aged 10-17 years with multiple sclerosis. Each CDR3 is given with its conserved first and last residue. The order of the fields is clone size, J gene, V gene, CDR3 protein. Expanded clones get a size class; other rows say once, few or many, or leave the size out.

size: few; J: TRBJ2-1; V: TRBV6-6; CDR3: CASSPLGSNEQFF
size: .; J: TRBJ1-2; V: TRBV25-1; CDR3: CASSEWGSHYGYTF
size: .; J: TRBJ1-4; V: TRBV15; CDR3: CATSRVTGDSEKLFF
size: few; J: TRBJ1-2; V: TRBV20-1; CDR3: CRTTTRDLNYGYTF
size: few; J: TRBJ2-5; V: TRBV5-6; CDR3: CASSLSSNQVFGTQYF
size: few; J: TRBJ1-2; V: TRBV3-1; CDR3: CASTPGTGVHGYTF
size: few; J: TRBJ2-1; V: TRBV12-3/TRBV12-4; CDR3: CASSLSRVVNNEQFF
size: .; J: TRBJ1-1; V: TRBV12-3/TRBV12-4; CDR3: CASSLQLFNTEAFF
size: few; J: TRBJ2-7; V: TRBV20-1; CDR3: CSARDMDHSYEQYF
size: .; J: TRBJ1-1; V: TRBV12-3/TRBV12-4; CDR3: CASSFGGFAEAFF
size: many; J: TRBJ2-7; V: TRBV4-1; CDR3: CASSQLAGQGTYEQYF
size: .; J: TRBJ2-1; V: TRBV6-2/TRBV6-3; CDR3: CASIEDSRYNEQFF
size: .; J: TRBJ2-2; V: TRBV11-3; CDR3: CASSLAANTGELFF
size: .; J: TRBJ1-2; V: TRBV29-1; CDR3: CSAWRGRDYGYTF
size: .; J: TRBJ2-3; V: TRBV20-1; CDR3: CSAQLATGGGTDTQYF
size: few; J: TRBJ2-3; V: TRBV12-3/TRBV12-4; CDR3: CASSPVAGGLNTQYF
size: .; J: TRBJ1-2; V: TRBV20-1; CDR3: CSATLGGLYGYTF
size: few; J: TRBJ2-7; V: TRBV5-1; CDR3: CASSLAQSRLNYEQYF
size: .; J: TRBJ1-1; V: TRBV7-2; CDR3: CASRPRLGPLDTEAFF
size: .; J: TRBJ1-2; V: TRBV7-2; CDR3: CASSSGRVAYGYTF
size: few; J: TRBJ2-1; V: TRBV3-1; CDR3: CASSQDPSSGEQFF
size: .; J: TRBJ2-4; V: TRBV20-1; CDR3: CSALDRGKNIQYF
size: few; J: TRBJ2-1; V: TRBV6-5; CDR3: CASSYSRLTYNEQFF
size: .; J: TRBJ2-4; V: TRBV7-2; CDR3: CASSLFLGIQYF
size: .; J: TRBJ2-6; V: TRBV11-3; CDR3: CASSEAGANVLTF
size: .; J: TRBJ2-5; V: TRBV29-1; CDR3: CSVEWETQYF
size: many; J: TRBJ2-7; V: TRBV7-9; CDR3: CASSSGTESYEQYF
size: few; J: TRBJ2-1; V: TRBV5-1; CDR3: CASSSGLAGGILNNEQFF
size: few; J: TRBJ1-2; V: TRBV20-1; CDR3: CSARDLRGNYGYTF
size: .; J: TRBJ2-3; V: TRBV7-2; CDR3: CASSLAAGSRDTQYF
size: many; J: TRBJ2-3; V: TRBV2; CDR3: CASSRDRGTDTQYF
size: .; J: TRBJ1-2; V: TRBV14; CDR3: CASSQETDYGYTF
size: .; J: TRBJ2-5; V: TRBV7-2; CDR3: CASSAALAGDFSGETQYF
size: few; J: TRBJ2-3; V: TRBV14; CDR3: CASSVFGIGTDTQYF
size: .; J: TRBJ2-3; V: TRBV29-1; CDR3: CSAVLIGPSGDTQYF
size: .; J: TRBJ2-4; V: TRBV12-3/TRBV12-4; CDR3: CASRVGVLGSAKNIQYF
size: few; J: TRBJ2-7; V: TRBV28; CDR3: CASRGRTAGEIYEQYF
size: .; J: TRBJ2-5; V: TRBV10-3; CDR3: CAISERKREGRVYHNEQYF
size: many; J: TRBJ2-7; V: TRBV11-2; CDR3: CASSLVGGGLTYEQYF
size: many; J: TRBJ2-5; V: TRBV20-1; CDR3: CSAKSGSSSETQYF
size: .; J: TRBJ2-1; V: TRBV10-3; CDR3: CAISESQVTNEQFF
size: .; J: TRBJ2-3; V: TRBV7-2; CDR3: CASSSGGGRADTQYF
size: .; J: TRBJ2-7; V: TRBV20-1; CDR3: CSASEPYYEQYF
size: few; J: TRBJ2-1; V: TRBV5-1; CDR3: CASSPGLAGRSEQFF
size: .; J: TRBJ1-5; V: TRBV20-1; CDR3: CSARSVGQPQHF
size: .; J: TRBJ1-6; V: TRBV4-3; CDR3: CASSQERGSLRSPLHF
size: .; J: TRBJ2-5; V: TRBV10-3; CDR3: CAISDRTGGRNEQYF
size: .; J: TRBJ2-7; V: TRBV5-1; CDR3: CASAQLRGSHEQYF
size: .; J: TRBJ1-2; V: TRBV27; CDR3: CAGRQGQGSYGYTF
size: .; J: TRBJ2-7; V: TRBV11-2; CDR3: CASSFSGTDSSYEQYF
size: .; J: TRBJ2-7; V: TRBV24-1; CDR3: CATSDSTGRWYF
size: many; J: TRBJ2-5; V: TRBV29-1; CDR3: CSVGSPGLAGETQYF
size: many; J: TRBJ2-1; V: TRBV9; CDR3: CASSVGASGYNEQFF
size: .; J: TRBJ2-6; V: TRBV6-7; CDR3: CASSYSIDPGGANVLTF
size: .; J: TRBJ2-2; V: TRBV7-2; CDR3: CASSTVSGLNTGELFF
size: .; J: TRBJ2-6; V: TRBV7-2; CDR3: CASSLAPTGVRHHSGANVLTF
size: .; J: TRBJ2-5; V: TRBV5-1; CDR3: CASSQQGLLETQYF
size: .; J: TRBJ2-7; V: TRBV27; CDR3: CASSRSGPPYEQYF